This record concerns one TCR beta chain sequence. The CDR3 is 13 residues long. V was pared by 4 bases and J by 10 bases, with 14 bases between. Germline V gene lookup returns CDR1 LGHNA and CDR2 YSLEER. This sample is drawn from a study of blood T cell repertoires in COVID-19. TCRdb keeps only in-frame clones here, not all; method: immunoSEQ multiplex PCR. The sample carries some 150,000 clones, over 70% recorded once. The sequenced material came from peripheral blood. The J gene is TRBJ2-1, the V gene TRBV4-3, with D perhaps matching TRBD1 (5 bases). The receptor was derived from a man in his forties or fifties who had recovered from COVID-19. The CDR3 reads CASSLSRTTEQFF. The CDR3, as DNA: TGCGCCAGCAGCCTTTCCAGGACAACCGAGCAGTTCTTC.